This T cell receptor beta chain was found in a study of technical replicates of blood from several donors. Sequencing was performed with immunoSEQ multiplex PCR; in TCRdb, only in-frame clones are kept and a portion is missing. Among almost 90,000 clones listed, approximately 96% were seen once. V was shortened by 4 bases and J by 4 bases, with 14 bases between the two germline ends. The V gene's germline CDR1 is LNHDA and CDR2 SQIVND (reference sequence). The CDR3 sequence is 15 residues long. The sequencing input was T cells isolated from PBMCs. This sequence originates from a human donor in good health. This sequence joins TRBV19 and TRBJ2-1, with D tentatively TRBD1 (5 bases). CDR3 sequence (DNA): TGTGCCAGTAGTACCCGACAGCTGGGGTACAATGAGCAGTTCTTC. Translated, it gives CASSTRQLGYNEQFF.